The following is a T cell receptor beta chain sequence with its context. Its antigen is as yet unknown. TCRdb keeps only in-frame clones here, not all; method: immunoSEQ multiplex PCR. The repertoire includes roughly 56,000 clones, over 70% of them detected once, and roughly 5.4% sits in the top ten. Time point given: week 47, end of study. In the vaccine, a single dose held 300 ug of the mutant IDH1 20-mer peptide, along with topical imiquimod. This sample was included in a study of a mutant IDH1 vaccine in newly diagnosed glioma. Study in general: In the visit schedule, V12 fell in week 35, while V13 fell in week 47. Study results and caveats: Among all patients, vaccine-induced immune responses occurred in around 94%.

CDR1 and CDR2 (germline): SGDLS, YYNGEE. This CDR3 is built from 14 residues. V was trimmed by 0 bases and J by 3 bases, leaving 6 bases between them. The sample in question was PBMCs, obtained from a glioma patient whose treatment included an IDH1 peptide vaccine. This chain uses TRBV9 with TRBJ2-2, with D possibly being TRBD1 (5 bases). This clonotype was sampled from a man aged 50-60 years with glioma. The CDR3 sequence: CASSVEGDTGELFF. The CDR3 nucleotides are TGTGCCAGCAGCGTAGAAGGGGACACCGGGGAGCTGTTTTTT.